The present TCR beta chain was sequenced within a study of CD8 T cells in Susac syndrome. Findings and caveats of the study: When the CD4+ T cell repertoires of patients with Susac syndrome were examined, they did not show any clonal expansion.

Reverse transcription of about 0.45 to 1 ug RNA was performed with random hexamers. Each CDR3 protein gets one entry after TCRdb re-called the immunoSEQ multiplex PCR reads with MiXCR. The sample includes over 150,000 distinct CDR3 sequences, about 96% of them seen just once. With 0 bases clipped from V and 10 bases from J, the junction kept 8 bases outside the gene matches. The CDR3 length is 13 residues. Germline V CDR1 and CDR2: SQVTM, ANQGSEA. Regarding this clonotype: No antigen is known for it.

The chain joins TRBV29-1 to TRBJ1-2; 7 bases are a match to TRBD1. The sample was CD4+ T cells from PBMCs. This receptor was taken from a human donor with Susac syndrome. The CDR3 sequence is CSVEEFRQGDYTF. CDR3 DNA sequence: TGCAGCGTTGAAGAGTTTCGACAGGGTGACTACACCTTC.